What follows describes a single T cell receptor (beta chain). The data were taken from a study of CD8 T cells in Susac syndrome. RNA, at 0.5 to 1 ug, was reverse transcribed with random hexamers. MiXCR, run by TCRdb on the immunoSEQ multiplex PCR reads, gives a single entry per CDR3 protein. The sample carries 170,000 or so distinct CDR3 sequences, more than 95% recorded once. The CDR3 sequence is 14 residues long. Germline-derived CDR1 and CDR2 are SGHNT and YYREEE (reference sequence). The junction had 2 bases not matched to a gene; V was cut back by 0 bases and J by 3 bases. The receptor was derived from a human donor with Susac syndrome. This chain joins TRBV5-4 and TRBJ2-5, with TRBD1 matching 7 bases. The sequenced sample was CD4+ T cells from PBMCs. In DNA form, the CDR3 reads TGTGCCAGCAGCTTGGGTACAGGGGAAGAGACCCAGTACTTC. Protein: CASSLGTGEETQYF.